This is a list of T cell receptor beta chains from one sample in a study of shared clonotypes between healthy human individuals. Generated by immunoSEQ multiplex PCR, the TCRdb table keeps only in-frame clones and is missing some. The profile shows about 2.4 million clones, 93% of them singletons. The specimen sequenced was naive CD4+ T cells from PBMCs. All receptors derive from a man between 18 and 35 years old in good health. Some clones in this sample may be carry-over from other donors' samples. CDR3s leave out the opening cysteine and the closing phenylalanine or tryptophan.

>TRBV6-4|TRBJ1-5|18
ASSDSRRRTANHSNQPQH
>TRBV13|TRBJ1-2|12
ASSSRAAVYGYT
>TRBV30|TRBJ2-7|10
AWSVETYEQY
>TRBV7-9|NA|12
ASTRQGPSYEQY
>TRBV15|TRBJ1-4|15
ATSRDLRDRGREKLF
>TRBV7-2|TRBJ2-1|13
ASSFTSASYNEQF
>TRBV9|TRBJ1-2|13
ASSATTGTAYGYT
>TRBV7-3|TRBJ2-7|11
ASSLYRHYEQY
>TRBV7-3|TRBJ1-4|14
ASSGQAPATNEKLF
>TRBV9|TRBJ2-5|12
ASSVVGRGETQY
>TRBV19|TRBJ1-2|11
ASRPGQAHGYT
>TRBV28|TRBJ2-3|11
ASSRATRDTQY
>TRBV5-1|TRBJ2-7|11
ASSLFGFDEQY
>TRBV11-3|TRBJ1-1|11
ASSFDKNTEAF
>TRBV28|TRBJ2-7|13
ASSYLGGDKDEQY
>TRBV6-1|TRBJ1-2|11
ASSDVSRYGYT
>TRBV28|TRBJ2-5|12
ASRSRGALETQY
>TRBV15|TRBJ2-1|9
ATSRVPLVV
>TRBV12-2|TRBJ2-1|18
ASRWPNNSSNLLIPDEQF
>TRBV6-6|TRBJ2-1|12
ASSYSLPRNEQF
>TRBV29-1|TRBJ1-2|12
SVGDRGLVYGYT
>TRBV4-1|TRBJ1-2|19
ASSQGPSREKALAPNYGYT
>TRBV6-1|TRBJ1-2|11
ASSERGDYGYT
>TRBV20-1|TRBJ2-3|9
SASSTSGPY
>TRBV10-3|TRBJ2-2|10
ASAGGTGELF
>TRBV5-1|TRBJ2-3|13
ASSPSGRAADTQY
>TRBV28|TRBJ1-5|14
ASSLPRPGGGQPQH
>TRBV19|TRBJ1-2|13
ASSPRDRPLGGYT
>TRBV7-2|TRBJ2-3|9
ASSLSDTQY
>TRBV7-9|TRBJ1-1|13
ASSTVRGQSTEAF
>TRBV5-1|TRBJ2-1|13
ASSLVLAGHNEQF
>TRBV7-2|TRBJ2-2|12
ASTRDRNTGELF
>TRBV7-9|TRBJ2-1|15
ASSGGSSGSLYNEQF